This T cell receptor (beta chain) was captured in a study of ipilimumab plus nivolumab after autologous stem cell transplantation. Across the study: Patients received a median of roughly 5 ipilimumab and about 8 nivolumab doses.

Germline assignment: CDR1 SGHAT and CDR2 FQNNGV. The CDR3 is 16 amino acids. V was shortened by 1 base and J by 1 base, with 11 bases between the two germline ends. The assay was immunoSEQ multiplex PCR, and TCRdb's table has in-frame clones only and misses some. The sample has about 43,000 clones, about 88% seen once; the top ten hold approximately 0.83%. Checkpoint therapy with ipilimumab 1 mg/kg began 14 to 28 days after transplant. The chain is built from TRBV11-2 and TRBJ2-4; possibly TRBD1 for D (5 bases). The sample consisted of PBMCs, taken in a trial of ipilimumab plus nivolumab as post-transplant consolidation. This receptor was obtained from a male donor with multiple myeloma. CDR3 in amino acids: CASSLVGVGAKNIQYF. In DNA, the CDR3 is TGTGCCAGCAGCTTAGTAGGGGTGGGTGCCAAAAACATTCAGTACTTC. The full variable domain, completed using reference TRBV11-2 and TRBJ2-4, is EAGVAQSPRYKIIEKRQSVAFWCNPISGHATLYWYQQILGQGPKLLIQFQNNGVVDDSQLPKDRFSAERLKGVDSTLKIQPAKLEDSAVYLCASSLVGVGAKNIQYFGAGTRLSVL.